This paragraph reports one T cell receptor beta chain. This entry comes from a study of blood T cell repertoires in COVID-19. Overall study: Donors in the United States, Italy and Spain gave samples during acute or convalescent COVID-19.

The CDR3 extends over 16 amino acids. In germline, CDR1 is SGHRS, CDR2 YFSETQ. The V and J ends lost 4 bases and 6 bases, in that order; junction bases with no gene match: 13. As originally analysed: Estimates of nucleated cell counts were drawn from the amplification of reference gene primers. Assay used: immunoSEQ multiplex PCR; TCRdb lists only in-frame clones, some missing. V and J calls and clone size are given by that table; D and trimming were obtained from the DNA. The sample has 350,000 or so clones; roughly 90% are singletons. The sample was peripheral blood. V and J are TRBV5-1 and TRBJ2-7; 10 positions match TRBD2. The source of this sequence is a man between 18 and 35 years old with active or convalescent COVID-19. DNA of the CDR3: TGCGCCAGCAGCCGCTTACAGGCTAGCGGGAGTAGCGAGCAGTACTTC. Its translation: CASSRLQASGSSEQYF. Drawing the rest from reference TRBV5-1 and TRBJ2-7, the complete variable domain is KAGVTQTPRYLIKTRGQQVTLSCSPISGHRSVSWYQQTPGQGLQFLFEYFSETQRNKGNFPGRFSGRQFSNSRSEMNVSTLELGDSALYLCASSRLQASGSSEQYFGPGTRLTVT.